This entry features one T cell receptor (beta chain) sequence. These data originate in a study of blood T cell repertoires in COVID-19. Study-wide context: Some COVID-19 samples were acute and others convalescent; all came from the United States, Italy and Spain. In each case, the material was cDNA or gDNA derived from T cells, B-cell-depleted T cells, or PBMCs.

In the original processing: Amplification of reference gene primers provided the estimated nucleated cell counts. Profiled with immunoSEQ multiplex PCR; TCRdb holds only in-frame clones, not every one. The V and J calls and clone size are taken from that table; D and trimming were inferred from the DNA. Of under 300,000 clones in the sample, 75% to 85% were seen once. This receptor was obtained from a woman aged 55-69 years with active or convalescent COVID-19. The sample was peripheral blood.

In DNA, the CDR3 is TGTGCCAGCAGCCTAAGCGGGGGCACAGATACGCAGTATTTT. As protein: CASSLSGGTDTQYF. The rearrangement joins TRBV2 to TRBJ2-3, with 7 bases that match TRBD2. The CDR3 consists of 14 residues. V was clipped by 6 bases and J by 1 base; unmatched bases: 4. CDR1 and CDR2 (germline): SNHLY, FYNNEI.